Listed below are T cell receptor beta chains from one sample, sequenced in a study of response to subunit inactivated influenza vaccine. Each CDR3 protein is one row after TCRdb ran MiXCR on the RT-PCR reads. The sample has roughly 790,000 distinct CDR3 sequences; around 21% are singletons. The sample consisted of PBMCs from blood, taken around 5 days after vaccination. These receptor sequences come from a man aged 50-60 years who received an inactivated influenza vaccine. CDR3s include the opening cysteine and the closing phenylalanine or tryptophan. A D gene is named only where the DNA matches it firmly. The listing skips clone size in some rows; elsewhere it reads once, few, many or a size class.

d_call	v_call	clone_size	j_call	cdr3_nt	cdr3_aa
-	TRBV24-1	few	TRBJ2-7	TGTGCCACCAGTGACCCCTACGAGCAGTACTTC	CATSDPYEQYF
TRBD2	TRBV12-3/TRBV12-4	-	TRBJ2-5	TGTGCCAGCAGTTTAGGCAGCGGGAGAGAAGAGACCCAGTACTTC	CASSLGSGREETQYF
TRBD1	TRBV11-2	-	TRBJ2-7	TGTGCCAGCAGCTTTGGGACAGGGATCACAATCGAGCAGTACTTC	CASSFGTGITIEQYF
-	TRBV20-1	many	TRBJ2-1	TGCAGTGCTAGAGATGTGTCCAGGGGGGGGAATGAGCAGTTCTTC	CSARDVSRGGNEQFF
TRBD2	TRBV19	-	TRBJ2-6	TGTGCCAGTAGTATAGCTAGCGGAGACCCCTACTCTGGGGCCAACGTCCTGACTTTC	CASSIASGDPYSGANVLTF
-	TRBV24-1	few	TRBJ1-2	TGTGCCACCAGTGATTCCACAGGGAGACATGGCTACACCTTC	CATSDSTGRHGYTF
TRBD2	TRBV12-3/TRBV12-4	-	TRBJ2-3	TGTGCCAGCAGACACGGACTAGCGGGAGGAACCACAGATACGCAGTATTTT	CASRHGLAGGTTDTQYF
-	TRBV7-6	-	TRBJ2-3	TGTGCCAGCAGCGCCGGGGCGGCGGTATACACAGATACGCAGTATTTT	CASSAGAAVYTDTQYF
-	TRBV9	once	TRBJ2-2	TGTGCCAGCAGCCTCCCAGAGGCCCGGCCCGACACCGGGGAGCTGTTTTTT	CASSLPEARPDTGELFF
-	TRBV5-1	-	TRBJ2-1	TGCGCCAGCAGCGCTACTAGCGCGGGGGCATTAACCTCCTACAATGAGCAGTTCTTC	CASSATSAGALTSYNEQFF
-	TRBV5-1	-	TRBJ1-1	TGCGCCAGCAGCTTGGCCAAGGGAGTAGTCACTGAAGCTTTCTTT	CASSLAKGVVTEAFF
TRBD1	TRBV10-2	-	TRBJ2-5	TGCGCCAGCAGTGAACAACCCGGGACAGGGGGCGAAGAGACCCAGTACTTC	CASSEQPGTGGEETQYF
TRBD2	TRBV11-2	few	TRBJ2-1	TGTGCCAGCAGAGGACTAGCGGGAGCGACCTACAATGAGCAGTTCTTC	CASRGLAGATYNEQFF
-	TRBV5-1	-	TRBJ2-3	TGCGCCAGCAGCTTGGCCGAGGCAGGTAGCACAGATACGCAGTATTTT	CASSLAEAGSTDTQYF
TRBD2	TRBV4-2	many	TRBJ2-1	TGTGCCAGCAGCCAAGATAGGGGACTAGCTCAGTCGGAGCAGTTCTTC	CASSQDRGLAQSEQFF
-	TRBV12-3/TRBV12-4	-	TRBJ2-3	TGTGCCAGCAGTTTATTTCCTAGCTCAGATACGCAGTATTTT	CASSLFPSSDTQYF
-	TRBV11-3	few	TRBJ2-5	TGTGCCAGCAGTTACGACAGGGGAGGGCGAGAGACCCAGTACTTC	CASSYDRGGRETQYF
TRBD1	TRBV7-9	-	TRBJ2-7	TGTGCCAGCAGCTCGGACAGGGACGACGAGCAGTACTTC	CASSSDRDDEQYF
TRBD2	TRBV6-2/TRBV6-3	-	TRBJ2-5	TGTGCCAGCAGTTATTTCCCCGGGACTAGACAAGAGACCCAGTACTTC	CASSYFPGTRQETQYF
-	TRBV24-1	-	TRBJ1-2	TGTGCCACCAGTGCAAGGGCCTTCTATGGCTACACCTTC	CATSARAFYGYTF
-	TRBV7-2	-	TRBJ2-2	TGTGCCAGCAGCTTGTCGTATGGGAACACCGGGGAGCTGTTTTTT	CASSLSYGNTGELFF
-	TRBV20-1	few	TRBJ2-5	TGCAGCCAACGTAGGGGGATCAGAGAGACCCAGTACTTC	CSQRRGIRETQYF